This entry lists 18 T cell receptor beta chains sequenced from one sample in a study of cytomegalovirus exposure and HLA in healthy donors. Assay: immunoSEQ multiplex PCR; the TCRdb copy retains only in-frame clones and omits some. The repertoire holds 150,000 to 250,000 clones, with about three quarters as singletons. The specimen sequenced was PBMCs. The receptors shown here come from a woman younger than 45 in good health and CMV-seronegative.

Of note for this clone: Other nucleotide sequences from this sample produce the same CDR3. The chain links TRBV5-6 to TRBJ1-3, with a weak D call TRBD1 (6 bases). This CDR3 spans 16 amino acids. V shed 2 bases and J shed 0 bases, with 12 bases lying between them. Germline CDR1 reads SGHDT; CDR2 reads YYEEEE. Here the CDR3 DNA reads TGTGCCAGCAGCTTTAGAACAGGGTACTCTGGAAACACCATATATTTT. Translated, it gives CASSFRTGYSGNTIYF.

This clone was seen repeatedly, ten times or more. The CDR3 DNA follows: TGTGCCAGCAGCTACACGACAGGGGGCTCCACTGAAGCTTTCTTT. Its translation is CASSYTTGGSTEAFF. J is TRBJ1-1 and V is TRBV5-4, with 10 bases fitting TRBD1. V shed 3 bases, J shed 4 bases, and the junction held 6 bases outside the gene matches. This CDR3 spans 15 amino acids. CDR1 is SGHNT, CDR2 YYREEE, per germline (reference sequence).

This clone was detected only once. CDR3: CASSPVGQNTEAFF. The CDR3 DNA reads as TGTGCCAGCAGCCCCGTAGGACAGAACACTGAAGCTTTCTTT. The genes are TRBV6-5 and TRBJ1-1, with D tentatively TRBD1 (5 bases). The V and J ends lost 6 bases and 1 base respectively, with 12 bases between them. CDR1 is MNHEY and CDR2 is SVGAGI in the germline V gene. The CDR3 has 14 amino acids.

This clone appeared a few times. The chain couples TRBV7-2 to TRBJ2-7; the D is unclear. This CDR3 region has 11 residues. V lost 5 bases, J lost 7 bases, and 9 bases lay in between. Looked up from germline, CDR1 is SGHTA and CDR2 is FQGNSA. The CDR3 nucleotides are TGTGCCAGCAGCCCCCTGTTGGAGCAGTACTTC. Encoded protein: CASSPLLEQYF.

The rearrangement links TRBV29-1 to TRBJ2-2, with 9 bases aligning to TRBD2. Trimming removed 6 bases from V and 0 bases from J; junction bases left unmatched: 2. The CDR3 consists of 14 residues. Germline CDR1 is SQVTM and CDR2 is ANQGSEA. The CDR3 bases are TGCAGCGTAACTAGCGGGTCGAACACCGGGGAGCTGTTTTTT. Protein: CSVTSGSNTGELFF.

V and J are TRBV6-1 and TRBJ1-3; D may be TRBD1 (5 bases). Trimming took off 11 bases at V and 10 bases at J, with 15 bases between the two ends. Germline assignment: CDR1 MNHNS and CDR2 SASEGT. The CDR3 spans 11 residues. CDR3 amino acids: CACGPRGTIYF. The CDR3 nucleotides are TGTGCCTGCGGGCCCCGGGGGACCATATATTTT.

The chain carries TRBV5-1 and TRBJ2-7, with a tentative D call TRBD2 (6 bases). Germline loops: CDR1 SGHRS, CDR2 YFSETQ. V shed 5 bases and J shed 0 bases, with 15 bases lying between them. This CDR3 spans 15 amino acids. CDR3 amino acids: CASSPTSTSSYEQYF. The CDR3 region has the DNA TGCGCCAGCAGTCCTACTAGCACCAGCTCCTACGAGCAGTACTTC.

Notes on this clone: In the same sample, other DNA sequences code for this CDR3. The chain recombines TRBV18 with TRBJ1-2; 7 bases line up with TRBD1. V shed 3 bases, J shed 3 bases, and the junction held 1 base outside the gene matches. The V gene's germline CDR1 is KGHSH and CDR2 LQKENI. The CDR3 totals 13 residues. CDR3 DNA sequence: TGTGCCAGCTCACCGGGGACAGACTATGGCTACACCTTC. This codes for CASSPGTDYGYTF.

The chain is built from TRBV19 and TRBJ2-5, with 10 bases identical to TRBD2. There are 15 residues in the CDR3. The germline V gene encodes CDR1 LNHDA and CDR2 SQIVND (reference sequence). The J segment lost 1 base and the V segment lost 6 bases, leaving 5 bases of the junction unmatched. The CDR3 spells CASSGWTSGQETQYF. The CDR3, as DNA: TGTGCCAGTAGCGGATGGACTAGCGGCCAAGAGACCCAGTACTTC.

The J gene is TRBJ1-4, the V gene TRBV5-1, with D tentatively TRBD1 (6 bases). The germline V gene has CDR1 SGHRS and CDR2 YFSETQ. The CDR3 contains 15 residues. V lost 4 bases, J lost 5 bases, and 15 bases lay in between. CDR3 amino acids: CASSTGWGLNEKLFF. CDR3 DNA: TGCGCCAGCAGCACGGGATGGGGGCTAAATGAAAAACTGTTTTTT.

The gene calls are TRBV7-2 and TRBJ1-5; D is ambiguous. This CDR3 contains 16 residues. Germline V gives CDR1 SGHTA, CDR2 FQGNSA. The ends were cut back, 1 base at V and 1 base at J, with 11 bases in the middle. The CDR3 protein is CASSLGRSLSNQPQHF. The CDR3 DNA reads TGTGCCAGCAGCTTAGGGAGGTCACTCAGCAATCAGCCCCAGCATTTT.

The V gene is TRBV5-1, the J gene TRBJ2-1; D might be TRBD2 (5 bases). CDR3 length: 15 residues. Germline V gives CDR1 SGHRS, CDR2 YFSETQ. V lost 2 bases and J lost 0, with 9 bases in between. CDR3 sequence (DNA): TGCGCCAGCAGCTTAGGGAGAAGCTCCTACAATGAGCAGTTCTTC. Amino acid sequence: CASSLGRSSYNEQFF. Variable domain in full (rest from reference TRBV5-1 and TRBJ2-1): KAGVTQTPRYLIKTRGQQVTLSCSPISGHRSVSWYQQTPGQGLQFLFEYFSETQRNKGNFPGRFSGRQFSNSRSEMNVSTLELGDSALYLCASSLGRSSYNEQFFGPGTRLTVL.

This clone has a handful of counts. The gene calls are TRBV6-1 and TRBJ1-5; D gene unclear. The ends were cut back, 2 bases at V and 5 bases at J, with 4 bases in the middle. There are 12 residues in the CDR3. CDR1 and CDR2 from the germline V gene are MNHNS and SASEGT. CDR3 sequence (DNA): TGTGCCAGCAGTGAAATAGATCAGCCCCAGCATTTT. This gives the protein CASSEIDQPQHF.

This chain connects TRBV10-1 to TRBJ2-1; 9 bases agree with TRBD2. Per the germline V gene, CDR1 is WNHNN and CDR2 is SYGVQD (reference sequence). CDR3 length: 13 residues. V gave up 8 bases and J gave up 10 bases; unmatched junction bases: 9. The CDR3: CASGAGGPGEQFF. For the CDR3, the DNA is TGCGCCAGCGGGGCGGGAGGGCCAGGGGAGCAGTTCTTC.

This chain links TRBV11-1 with TRBJ2-5; TRBD1 matches 7 bases. CDR1 is SGHAT, CDR2 FQDESV, per germline (reference sequence). The CDR3 covers 14 residues. V shed 7 bases, J shed 5 bases, and the junction held 10 bases outside the gene matches. DNA for the CDR3: TGTGCCAGCAATTCTCCCGGACAGGAGGAGACCCAGTACTTC. This encodes CASNSPGQEETQYF. The whole variable domain, remainder taken from reference TRBV11-1 and TRBJ2-5, is EAEVAQSPRYKITEKSQAVAFWCDPISGHATLYWYRQILGQGPELLVQFQDESVVDDSQLPKDRFSAERLKGVDSTLKIQPAELGDSAMYLCASNSPGQEETQYFGPGTRLLVL.

The V gene is TRBV27, the J gene TRBJ2-2; 12 nucleotides line up with TRBD1. Trimming at V came to 5 bases and at J to 13 bases, leaving 8 bases not matched to a gene. This CDR3 comprises 14 residues. Germline CDR1 MNHEY, CDR2 SMNVEV (reference sequence). The CDR3 loop reads CASSPGQGAVRLFF. The CDR3 coding sequence is TGTGCCAGCAGTCCGGGACAGGGGGCGGTGAGGCTGTTTTTT.

The chain employs TRBV28 and TRBJ1-5, with no clear D. The CDR3 sequence is 14 residues long. The V end lost 5 bases, the J end lost 0 bases, and 8 bases lay between the germline ends. Per the germline V gene, CDR1 is MDHEN and CDR2 is SYDVKM. The CDR3 sequence is CASSPHYSNQPQHF. In nucleotides, the CDR3 is TGTGCCAGCAGTCCACATTATAGCAATCAGCCCCAGCATTTT.

The J gene is TRBJ2-3, the V gene TRBV6-6; D gene uncertain. This CDR3 is 16 amino acids long. V dropped 2 bases and J dropped 0 bases, with 12 bases sitting between them. Germline assignment: CDR1 MNHNY and CDR2 SVGAGI (reference sequence). CDR3: CASSYGVTPSTDTQYF. CDR3 DNA sequence: TGTGCCAGCAGTTACGGTGTAACACCTAGCACAGATACGCAGTATTTT.